A single T cell receptor (beta chain) is shown here with its context. Repertoires were generated with immunoSEQ multiplex PCR, while TCRdb's copy carries only in-frame clones and drops some. This sample has 350,000 to 400,000 clones, with approximately 92% found just once. The data derive from a study of blood T cell repertoires in COVID-19. The CDR3 is made up of 15 amino acids. From germline, CDR1 is LNHDA and CDR2 SQIVND (reference sequence). V gave up 6 bases and J gave up 4 bases, with 18 bases separating them. The sequenced sample was PBMCs or T cells enriched from blood (not recorded which). This sequence joins TRBV19 and TRBJ1-1; tentatively, D is TRBD1 (6 bases). This sequence was found in a man younger than 35 who had recovered from COVID-19. The DNA of the CDR3 is TGTGCCAGTAGGTCCCCCCAGGGGATCGGCACTGAAGCTTTCTTT. Residues: CASRSPQGIGTEAFF.